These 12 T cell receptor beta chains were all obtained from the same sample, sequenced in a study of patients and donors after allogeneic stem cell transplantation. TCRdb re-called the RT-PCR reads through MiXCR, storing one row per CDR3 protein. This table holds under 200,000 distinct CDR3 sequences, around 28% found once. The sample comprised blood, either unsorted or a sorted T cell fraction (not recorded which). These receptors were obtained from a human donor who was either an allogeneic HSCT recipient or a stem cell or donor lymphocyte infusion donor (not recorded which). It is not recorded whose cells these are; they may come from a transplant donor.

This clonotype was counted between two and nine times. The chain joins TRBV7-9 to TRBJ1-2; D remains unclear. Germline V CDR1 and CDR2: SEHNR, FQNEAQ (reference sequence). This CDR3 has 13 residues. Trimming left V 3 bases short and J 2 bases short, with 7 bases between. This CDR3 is CASSFLGNYGYTF. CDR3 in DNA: TGTGCCAGCAGCTTCTTGGGGAACTATGGCTACACCTTC.

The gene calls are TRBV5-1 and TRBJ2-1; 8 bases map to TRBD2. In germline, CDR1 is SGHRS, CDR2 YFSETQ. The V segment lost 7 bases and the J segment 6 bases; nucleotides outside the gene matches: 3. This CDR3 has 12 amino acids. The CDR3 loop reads CASLGTSNEQFF. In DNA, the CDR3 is TGCGCCAGCTTGGGGACTAGCAATGAGCAGTTCTTC.

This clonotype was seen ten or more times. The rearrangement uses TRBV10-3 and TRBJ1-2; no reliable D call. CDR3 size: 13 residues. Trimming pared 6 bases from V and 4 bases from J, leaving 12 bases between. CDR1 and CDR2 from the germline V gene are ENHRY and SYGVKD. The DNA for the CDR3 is TGTGCCATCAGACCCCAGGCATCCTATGGCTACACCTTC. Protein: CAIRPQASYGYTF.

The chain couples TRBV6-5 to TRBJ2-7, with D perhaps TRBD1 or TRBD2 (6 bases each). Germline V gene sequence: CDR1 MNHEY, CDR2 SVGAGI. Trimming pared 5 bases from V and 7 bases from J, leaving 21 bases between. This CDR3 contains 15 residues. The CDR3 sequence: CASSPQGGRPDEQYF. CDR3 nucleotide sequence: TGTGCCAGCAGTCCCCAAGGGGGGCGCCCTGATGAGCAGTACTTC.

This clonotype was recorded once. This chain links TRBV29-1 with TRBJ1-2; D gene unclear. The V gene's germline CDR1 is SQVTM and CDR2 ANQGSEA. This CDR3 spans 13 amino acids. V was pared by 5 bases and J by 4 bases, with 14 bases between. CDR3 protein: CSVIGPGSYGYTF. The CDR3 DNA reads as TGCAGCGTTATAGGTCCCGGCTCCTATGGCTACACCTTC.

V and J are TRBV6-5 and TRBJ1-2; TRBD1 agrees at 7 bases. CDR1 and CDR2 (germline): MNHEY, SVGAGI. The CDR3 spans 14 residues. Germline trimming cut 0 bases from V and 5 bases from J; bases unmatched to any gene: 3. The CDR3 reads CASSYSGGTYGYTF. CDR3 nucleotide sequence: TGTGCCAGCAGTTACTCAGGGGGCACATATGGCTACACCTTC.

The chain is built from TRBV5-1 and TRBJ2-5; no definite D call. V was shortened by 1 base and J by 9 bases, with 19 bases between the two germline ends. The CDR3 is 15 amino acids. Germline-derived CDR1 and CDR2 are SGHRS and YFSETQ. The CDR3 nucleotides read TGCGCCAGCAGCTTGATTGGGTCCCTGGAGTTGGCCCAGTACTTC. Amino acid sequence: CASSLIGSLELAQYF.

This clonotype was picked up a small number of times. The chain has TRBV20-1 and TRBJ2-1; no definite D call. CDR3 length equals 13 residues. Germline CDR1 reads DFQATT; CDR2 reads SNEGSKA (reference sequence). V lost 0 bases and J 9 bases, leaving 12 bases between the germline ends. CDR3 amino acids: CSARDWKAREQFF. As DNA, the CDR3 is TGCAGTGCTAGAGATTGGAAGGCCCGTGAGCAGTTCTTC.

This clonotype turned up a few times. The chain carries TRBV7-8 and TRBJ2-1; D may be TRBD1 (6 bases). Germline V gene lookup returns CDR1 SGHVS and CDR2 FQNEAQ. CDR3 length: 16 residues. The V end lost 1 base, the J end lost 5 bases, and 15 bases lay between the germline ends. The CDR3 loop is CASSLEADKGDNEQFF. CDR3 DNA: TGTGCCAGCAGCTTAGAAGCGGACAAGGGGGACAATGAGCAGTTCTTC. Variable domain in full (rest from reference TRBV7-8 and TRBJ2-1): GAGVSQSPRYKVAKRGQDVALRCDPISGHVSLFWYQQALGQGPEFLTYFQNEAQLDKSGLPSDRFFAERPEGSVSTLKIQRTQQEDSAVYLCASSLEADKGDNEQFFGPGTRLTVL.

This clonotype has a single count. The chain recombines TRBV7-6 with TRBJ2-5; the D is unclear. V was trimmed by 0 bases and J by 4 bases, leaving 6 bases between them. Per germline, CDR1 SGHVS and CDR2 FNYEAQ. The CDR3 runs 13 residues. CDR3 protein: CASSLAGIETQYF. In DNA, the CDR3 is TGTGCCAGCAGCTTAGCGGGAATAGAGACCCAGTACTTC.

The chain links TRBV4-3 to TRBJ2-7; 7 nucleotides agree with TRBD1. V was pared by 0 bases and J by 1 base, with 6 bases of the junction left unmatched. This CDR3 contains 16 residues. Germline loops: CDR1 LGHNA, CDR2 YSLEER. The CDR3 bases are TGCGCCAGCAGCCAAGATGTCTACAGGGGTTCCTACGAGCAGTACTTC. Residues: CASSQDVYRGSYEQYF.

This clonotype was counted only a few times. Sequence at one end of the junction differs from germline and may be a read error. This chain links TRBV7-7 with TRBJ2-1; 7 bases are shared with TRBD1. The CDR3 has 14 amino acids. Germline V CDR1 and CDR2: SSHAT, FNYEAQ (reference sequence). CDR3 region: CASSSWTGNDEQFF. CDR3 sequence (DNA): TGTGCTAGCAGCTCTTGGACAGGAAACGATGAGCAGTTCTTC.